The 24 T cell receptor beta chains below were found in one sample sequenced in a study of metastatic and nonmetastatic thyroid tumors. From the PCR reads, TCRdb re-called clones with MiXCR. The sample has around 19,000 clones, about 34% seen once; the top ten hold 10%. Every patient underwent thyroid surgery untreated. The sample was tumor tissue. Receptors were obtained from a male donor with papillary thyroid cancer or a benign thyroid nodule (not recorded which). Some clones in this sample may be carry-over from other donors' samples.

This clone was recorded once. One end of the junction fails to match germline, which may point to a read error. This chain uses TRBV6-1 with TRBJ1-1; a possible D gene is TRBD1 (6 bases). CDR1 MNHNS and CDR2 SASEGT come from the germline V gene. The CDR3 totals 13 residues. This chain's CDR3 is CASRGFVNTESFF. CDR3 coding DNA: TGTGCAAGCAGGGGCTTTGTGAACACTGAGTCTTTCTTT.

Points on this clone: Given a much more abundant clone one base away, this may be a read error. Other DNA sequences within the sample encode an identical CDR3. The CDR3 DNA sequence: TGTGCCACCCGGAAACCGGGATCCGAATATAGGATTCAGTACTTC. It specifies CATRKPGSEYRIQYF. V gene TRBV15 combines with J gene TRBJ2-4; D may be TRBD2 (5 bases). V dropped 8 bases and J dropped 10 bases, with 24 bases sitting between them. CDR1 is LNHNV, CDR2 YYDKDF, per germline (reference sequence). The length of the CDR3 is 15 residues.

The V gene is TRBV2, the J gene TRBJ1-3; D ambiguous. Germline V gene lookup returns CDR1 SNHLY and CDR2 FYNNEI. The length of the CDR3 is 13 residues. V was trimmed by 7 bases and J by 0 bases, leaving 7 bases between them. The CDR3 DNA is TGTGCCAGCATGTTGGGCTCTGGAAACACCATATATTTT. Translated: CASMLGSGNTIYF.

In this sample, this clone turned up a few times. This sequence joins TRBV6-1 and TRBJ1-2; D is perhaps TRBD1 (6 bases). Trimming took 1 base from V and 4 from J, leaving 13 bases between them. This CDR3 contains 15 residues. Per the germline V gene, CDR1 is MNHNS and CDR2 is SASEGT. CDR3 residues: CASSEVGGATYGYTF. In DNA form, the CDR3 reads TGTGCCAGCAGTGAAGTAGGGGGTGCTACCTATGGCTACACCTTC.

For the CDR3, the DNA is TGTGCCAGCAGCTGGACTAGCGGGCTCCGAGCCGGGGAGCTGTTTTTT. As protein: CASSWTSGLRAGELFF. J is TRBJ2-2 and V is TRBV27; 11 positions agree with TRBD2. Germline V gene sequence: CDR1 MNHEY, CDR2 SMNVEV (reference sequence). Unmatched junction bases numbered 9, after V lost 6 bases and J lost 6 bases. CDR3 size: 16 residues.

This clone showed up many times. The rearrangement joins TRBV4-1 to TRBJ2-3, with TRBD2 matching 8 bases. The CDR3 is 15 residues long. Trimming at V came to 1 base and at J to 6 bases, leaving 6 bases not matched to a gene. The germline V gene encodes CDR1 MGHRA and CDR2 YSYEKL. The chain's CDR3 is CASSQASGPDDTQYF. The CDR3 DNA reads TGCGCCAGCAGCCAAGCTAGCGGGCCTGACGATACGCAGTATTTT.

This clone was seen only a few times. CDR3 nucleotide sequence: TGTGCCAGCAGCACATTAGGTTCCTCGGGGGCATCCTACGAGCAGTACTTC. Translated, it gives CASSTLGSSGASYEQYF. This chain links TRBV13 with TRBJ2-7, with D perhaps being TRBD1 or TRBD2 (6 bases each). Per the germline V gene, CDR1 is PRHDT and CDR2 is FYEKMQ (reference sequence). Deletions cut 5 bases from V and 1 base from J, with 21 bases between. The CDR3 totals 17 residues.

This clone is labeled medium-sized. V gene TRBV20-1 combines with J gene TRBJ1-2; 7 bases match TRBD1. There are 17 residues in the CDR3. J lost 8 bases, V lost 0 bases, and 18 bases had no gene match. Looked up from germline, CDR1 is DFQATT and CDR2 is SNEGSKA (reference sequence). The CDR3 bases are TGCAGTGCTAGAGATCGAGGGGTCTCGACAGGGACTGACGGCTACACCTTC. This encodes CSARDRGVSTGTDGYTF.

There are a few counts of this clone. The chain couples TRBV6-1 to TRBJ2-3; D might be TRBD1 (5 bases). CDR1 is MNHNS, CDR2 SASEGT, per germline. The CDR3 is 14 residues long. V was pared by 8 bases and J by 2 bases, with 14 bases between. The chain's CDR3 is CASAGLGDTDTQYF. The DNA for the CDR3 is TGTGCCAGCGCAGGGCTAGGGGACACAGATACGCAGTATTTT.

The count of this clone is one. As the CDR3 is not closed by the conserved phenylalanine or tryptophan, this likely results from a read error. The chain recombines TRBV28 with TRBJ2-7, with 7 positions matching TRBD2. This CDR3 has 15 residues. V lost 9 bases to trimming and J lost 2 bases; unmatched junction nucleotides: 13. Germline CDR1 is MDHEN and CDR2 is SYDVKM. DNA of the CDR3: TGTGCCAGAAGTCCAGGGACCAGCGGGACCTACGAGCAGTACTTA. It translates to CARSPGTSGTYEQYL.

A word on this clone: A junction boundary mismatches the germline segment, possibly from a read error. The chain links TRBV5-1 to TRBJ2-7, with a tentative D call TRBD2 (7 bases). The CDR3 totals 15 residues. CDR1 and CDR2 (germline): SGHRS, YFSETQ. As DNA, the CDR3 is TGCTCCAGCAGCTTCCCGGTCTGGGGGGGCGCAGAGCAGTACTTC. It codes for CSSSFPVWGGAEQYF.

This clone is large (0.1 to 1%) in the sample. The chain joins TRBV7-2 to TRBJ2-7; D may be TRBD1 (6 bases). With 2 bases removed from V and 4 bases from J, the gap between germline ends came to 12 bases. The CDR3 is made up of 14 amino acids. The germline V gene encodes CDR1 SGHTA and CDR2 FQGNSA. As DNA, the CDR3 is TGTGCCAGCAGCTTAAACAGGGTCACGTACGAGCAGTACTTC. This codes for CASSLNRVTYEQYF.

Regarding this clone: This sequence may be a read error, since a much larger clone differs from it by one base. The chain is built from TRBV6-1 and TRBJ1-5; 9 bases are a match to TRBD1. CDR3 length: 13 residues. Germline V gives CDR1 MNHNS, CDR2 SASEGT. The CDR3 DNA sequence: TGTTCCAGCAGGACAGGGGGCAATCAGCCCCAGCATTTT. This encodes CSSRTGGNQPQHF.

This clone was recorded many times. The chain employs TRBV2 and TRBJ2-1; 7 bases match TRBD2. CDR3 size: 13 residues. The trim removed 8 bases at V and 7 bases at J, leaving 8 bases unmatched. CDR1 and CDR2 from the germline V gene are SNHLY and FYNNEI. The CDR3 is CASGREKENEQFF. CDR3 coding DNA: TGTGCCAGCGGGCGGGAGAAGGAGAATGAGCAGTTCTTC. Variable domain in full (rest from reference TRBV2 and TRBJ2-1): EPEVTQTPSHQVTQMGQEVILRCVPISNHLYFYWYRQILGQKVEFLVSFYNNEISEKSEIFDDQFSVERPDGSNFTLKIRSTKLEDSAMYFCASGREKENEQFFGPGTRLTVL.

In DNA form, the CDR3 reads TGCGCCAGCAGCCCCGCGGACACACGCGAGCAGTACTTC. Translation: CASSPADTREQYF. J is TRBJ2-7 and V is TRBV5-1; TRBD1 might be the D (5 bases). This CDR3 has 13 amino acids. CDR1 is SGHRS and CDR2 is YFSETQ in the germline V gene. Trimming left V 4 bases short and J 6 bases short, with 14 bases between.

This clone was counted ten times or more. The V gene is TRBV5-5, the J gene TRBJ1-1; the D gene is possibly TRBD1 (5 bases). V was shortened by 2 bases and J by 10 bases, with 15 bases between the two germline ends. The CDR3 has 13 residues. Per germline, CDR1 SGHKS and CDR2 YYEKEE (reference sequence). In DNA form, the CDR3 reads TGTGCCAGCAGCTTTAGTTGGGAGCAGGGAGCTTTCTTT. It is translated as CASSFSWEQGAFF.

As to this clone: The CDR3 carries no conserved terminal phenylalanine or tryptophan, so it likely arises from a read error. V usage is TRBV16 and J usage is TRBJ2-7; the D gene is possibly TRBD2 (6 bases). V shed 4 bases and J shed 6 bases, with 13 bases lying between them. CDR3 length: 13 residues. Germline lookup yields CDR1 KGHSY and CDR2 FQNENV. DNA for the CDR3: TGTGCCAGCAGCCCTGGTGGCGGGGTCGAGCAGTACTTG. Amino acids: CASSPGGGVEQYL.

The table lists this clone with a few counts. The rearrangement links TRBV6-2 or TRBV6-3 to TRBJ1-5; D might be TRBD1 (6 bases). The CDR3 runs to 12 residues. Trimming pared 6 bases from V and 7 bases from J, leaving 10 bases between. Per germline, CDR1 MNHEY and CDR2 SVGEGT. CDR3 in DNA: TGTGCCAGCAGACAAACAGGGCAGCCCCAGCATTTT. Translating gives CASRQTGQPQHF.

The sample holds many counts of this clone. The chain couples TRBV15 to TRBJ2-5, with 15 positions matching TRBD2. J gave up 9 bases and V 1 base, and 3 bases lay outside the gene matches. Germline V gene data show CDR1 as LNHNV and CDR2 as YYDKDF (reference sequence). This CDR3 contains 15 residues. The CDR3 region has the DNA TGTGCCACCAGCAGAGGTGGGACTAGCGGGAGGCCCCAGTACTTC. This sequence encodes CATSRGGTSGRPQYF. The whole variable domain, remainder taken from reference TRBV15 and TRBJ2-5, is DAMVIQNPRYQVTQFGKPVTLSCSQTLNHNVMYWYQQKSSQAPKLLFHYYDKDFNNEADTPDNFQSRRPNTSFCFLDIRSPGLGDTAMYLCATSRGGTSGRPQYFGPGTRLLVL.

About this clone itself: A junction end diverges from the germline sequence, so it may reflect a read error. The rearrangement joins TRBV6-1 to TRBJ2-2, with 10 bases lining up with TRBD2. There are 15 residues in the CDR3. CDR1 is MNHNS, CDR2 SASEGT, per germline. CDR3 in DNA: TGTGCCAGCAGCTCAACTAGCGGGAACACCGGTGCGCTGTATTTC. Its protein is CASSSTSGNTGALYF.

This clone was counted many times. The chain links TRBV5-4 to TRBJ2-7, with TRBD1 matching 9 bases. The V and J ends lost 6 bases and 3 bases, in that order; junction bases with no gene match: 7. The CDR3 sequence is 14 residues long. The germline V gene encodes CDR1 SGHNT and CDR2 YYREEE (reference sequence). CDR3 loop: CASTRDRVVYEQYF. The CDR3 DNA reads as TGTGCCAGCACCCGGGACAGGGTGGTCTACGAGCAGTACTTC. The whole variable domain, filled in from reference TRBV5-4 and TRBJ2-7, reads ETGVTQSPTHLIKTRGQQVTLRCSSQSGHNTVSWYQQALGQGPQFIFQYYREEENGRGNFPPRFSGLQFPNYSSELNVNALELDDSALYLCASTRDRVVYEQYFGPGTRLTVT.

This clone was picked up many times. The CDR3 protein is CASSEGYRNGMSSYNSPLHF. CDR3 coding DNA: TGTGCCAGCAGTGAAGGTTATAGGAATGGAATGAGCTCCTATAATTCACCCCTCCACTTT. This chain joins TRBV25-1 and TRBJ1-6; the D is unclear. The V end was cut by 2 bases, the J end by 0 bases, with 20 bases between. Germline-derived CDR1 and CDR2 are MGHDK and SYGVNS. The CDR3 is 20 amino acids. The entire variable domain, with the rest obtained from reference TRBV25-1 and TRBJ1-6, is as follows: EADIYQTPRYLVIGTGKKITLECSQTMGHDKMYWYQQDPGMELHLIHYSYGVNSTEKGDLSSESTVSRIRTEHFPLTLESARPSHTSQYLCASSEGYRNGMSSYNSPLHFGNGTRLTVT.

The rearrangement links TRBV3-1 to TRBJ1-1; D remains unclear. The ends were cut back, 4 bases at V and 5 bases at J, with 11 bases in the middle. There are 13 residues in the CDR3. Germline values: CDR1 LGHDT, CDR2 YNNKEL (reference sequence). The CDR3 coding sequence is TGTGCCAGCAGCCTTTACGCGGGTACTGAAGCTTTCTTT. It is translated as CASSLYAGTEAFF.

This clone was seen many times. The chain combines TRBV7-6 with TRBJ2-3; D is perhaps TRBD2 (6 bases). Trimming left V 0 bases short and J 6 bases short, with 10 bases between. The CDR3 runs 14 residues. Germline V gives CDR1 SGHVS, CDR2 FNYEAQ. Written as DNA, the CDR3 is TGTGCCAGCAGCTTAGCGGGAGGAAGGGATACGCAGTATTTT. Translating it yields CASSLAGGRDTQYF. Using reference TRBV7-6 and TRBJ2-3 for the parts outside the CDR3, the full variable domain is GAGVSQSPRYKVTKRGQDVALRCDPISGHVSLYWYRQALGQGPEFLTYFNYEAQQDKSGLPNDRFSAERPEGSISTLTIQRTEQRDSAMYRCASSLAGGRDTQYFGPGTRLTVL.